Shown below are 7 T cell receptor beta chains from a single sample sequenced in a study of cytomegalovirus exposure and HLA in healthy donors. The PCR ran on 60 Vbeta and 13 Jbeta primers. Profiling relied on immunoSEQ multiplex PCR, and the TCRdb table lists in-frame clones only, not all of them. The sample lists 53,000 or so clones, 70% to 75% occurring once. Input material: PBMCs. Source of these receptors: a man aged 30 to 39 in good health and CMV-seropositive.

The chain joins TRBV7-2 to TRBJ1-2; 7 bases align to TRBD1. CDR3 length: 15 residues. Germline CDR1 reads SGHTA; CDR2 reads FQGNSA. The ends lost 3 bases at V and 7 bases at J; junction bases unmatched: 11. The CDR3 DNA reads TGTGCCAGCAGCTTTGGTCAGGGGGAAACTTTTGGCTACACCTTC. This gives the protein CASSFGQGETFGYTF.

The chain uses TRBV7-3 and TRBJ2-7; maybe TRBD2 (5 bases). CDR1 and CDR2 from the germline V gene are SGHTA and FQGTGA. V lost 0 bases to trimming and J lost 3 bases, with 6 bases between them. The CDR3 extends over 13 amino acids. As DNA, the CDR3 is TGTGCCAGCAGCTTAACCGGGGTCTACGAGCAGTACTTC. It translates to CASSLTGVYEQYF. Combining the CDR3 with reference TRBV7-3 and TRBJ2-7 gives the whole variable domain GAGVSQTPSNKVTEKGKYVELRCDPISGHTALYWYRQSLGQGPEFLIYFQGTGAADDSGLPNDRFFAVRPEGSVSTLKIQRTERGDSAVYLCASSLTGVYEQYFGPGTRLTVT.

V and J are TRBV28 and TRBJ2-4; TRBD1 agrees at 7 bases. The germline V gene encodes CDR1 MDHEN and CDR2 SYDVKM. With 5 bases clipped from V and 0 bases from J, the junction kept 10 bases outside the gene matches. The CDR3 has 17 amino acids. CDR3 nucleotides: TGTGCCAGCAGTCCCTGGACAGGCAAGGGAGCCAAAAACATTCAGTACTTC. Amino acids: CASSPWTGKGAKNIQYF.

This clone was detected only a few times. The CDR3 here is CASIRDTGELFF. Here the CDR3 DNA reads TGTGCCAGCATCAGGGACACCGGGGAGCTGTTTTTT. V is TRBV28 and J is TRBJ2-2; D might be TRBD1 (5 bases). Germline assignment: CDR1 MDHEN and CDR2 SYDVKM. Trimming removed 7 bases at V and 3 bases at J, with 6 bases between. This CDR3 has 12 amino acids.

The rearrangement joins TRBV7-9 to TRBJ2-5; D is possibly TRBD1 (6 bases). The closer fit of TRBJ2-7 to the DNA end suggests the J call may be wrong. Germline lookup yields CDR1 SEHNR and CDR2 FQNEAQ (reference sequence). This CDR3 has 16 residues. CDR3: CASSSPGARSAYEQYF. The DNA for the CDR3 is TGTGCCAGCAGCTCACCAGGGGCGCGTTCCGCCTACGAGCAGTACTTC.

V is TRBV9 and J is TRBJ1-1, with 10 nucleotides matching TRBD1. The CDR3 has 16 residues. Germline values: CDR1 SGDLS, CDR2 YYNGEE. Losses at the gene ends were 4 bases for V and 4 bases for J; bases not matched to a gene: 10. The CDR3 region has the DNA TGTGCCAGCAGCCCGCGGGACAGGGGCTGGGGCACTGAAGCTTTCTTT. Protein product: CASSPRDRGWGTEAFF.

The chain recombines TRBV7-2 with TRBJ2-1, with D maybe TRBD2 (8 bases). The CDR3 consists of 15 residues. Trimming took off 5 bases at V and 7 bases at J, with 18 bases between the two ends. CDR1 SGHTA and CDR2 FQGNSA come from the germline V gene. CDR3 bases: TGTGCCAGCAGCCCCCGGGAGGGGGCGCGTAATGAGCAGTTCTTC. It codes for CASSPREGARNEQFF.